A selection of T cell receptor beta chains follows, all from one sample in a study of CD4 and CD8 cells across lung adenocarcinoma regions. From the PCR reads, TCRdb called clonotypes with MiXCR, one entry per CDR3 protein. The table shows 3,500 to 4,000 distinct CDR3 sequences, with approximately 57% occurring only once. The sequencing input was CD4+ T cells from the margin of a lung tumor. The receptors derive from a female donor with lung adenocarcinoma. The CD4 and CD8 labels of this study may be unreliable. Each CDR3 is given with its conserved first and last residue. The D gene is left open where the match is weak. Where a row states a size, it is once, few, many or the class of an expanded clone; other rows omit it.

CDR3aa: CASSLDPPYSGRWETQYF; CDR3nt: TGTGCCAGCAGCTTAGATCCCCCTTATAGCGGGAGGTGGGAGACCCAGTACTTC; v_gene: TRBV11-2; j_gene: TRBJ2-5; d_gene: TRBD2; abundance: NA
CDR3aa: CASSLRTFNEQFF; CDR3nt: TGTGCCAGCAGTTTACGGACGTTCAATGAGCAGTTCTTC; v_gene: TRBV27; j_gene: TRBJ2-1; d_gene: NA; abundance: NA
CDR3aa: CASSPDRTSGNTIYF; CDR3nt: TGTGCCAGCAGCCCGGACAGAACTTCCGGAAACACCATATATTTT; v_gene: TRBV6-1; j_gene: TRBJ1-3; d_gene: NA; abundance: NA
CDR3aa: CASSELGRSNEQYF; CDR3nt: TGTGCCAGCAGTGAATTGGGGCGGTCAAACGAGCAGTACTTC; v_gene: TRBV6-1; j_gene: TRBJ2-7; d_gene: NA; abundance: large
CDR3aa: CASSQVRTSGDQQFF; CDR3nt: TGTGCCAGCAGCCAAGTAAGGACTAGCGGAGACCAGCAGTTCTTC; v_gene: TRBV3-1; j_gene: TRBJ2-1; d_gene: TRBD2; abundance: few
CDR3aa: CASSPRTGPSGTDTQYF; CDR3nt: TGTGCCAGCAGTCCCAGGACCGGGCCCAGTGGCACAGATACGCAGTATTTT; v_gene: TRBV27; j_gene: TRBJ2-3; d_gene: NA; abundance: medium-sized
CDR3aa: CASSPTSGTYNEQFF; CDR3nt: TGTGCCAGCAGCCCGACTAGCGGGACCTACAATGAGCAGTTCTTC; v_gene: TRBV6-1; j_gene: TRBJ2-1; d_gene: TRBD2; abundance: medium-sized
CDR3aa: CASSAGPYNSPLHF; CDR3nt: TGTGCCAGCAGCGCCGGGCCGTATAATTCACCCCTCCACTTT; v_gene: TRBV6-1; j_gene: TRBJ1-6; d_gene: NA; abundance: NA
CDR3aa: CASMEPQAFSYEQYF; CDR3nt: TGTGCCAGCATGGAGCCCCAAGCATTCTCCTACGAGCAGTACTTC; v_gene: TRBV6-1; j_gene: TRBJ2-7; d_gene: NA; abundance: medium-sized
CDR3aa: CASRASGGAVDEQFF; CDR3nt: TGTGCCAGCAGGGCTTCTGGGGGCGCGGTGGATGAGCAGTTCTTC; v_gene: TRBV6-1; j_gene: TRBJ2-1; d_gene: NA; abundance: large
CDR3aa: CASSLVAGGFPLF; CDR3nt: TGTGCCAGCAGCTTAGTTGCGGGAGGGTTCCCTCTCTTC; v_gene: TRBV11-3; j_gene: TRBJ2-1; d_gene: TRBD2; abundance: medium-sized
CDR3aa: CASSPGLAGGPETQYF; CDR3nt: TGTGCCAGCAGCCCAGGACTAGCGGGAGGGCCAGAGACCCAGTACTTC; v_gene: TRBV4-2; j_gene: TRBJ2-5; d_gene: TRBD2; abundance: few
CDR3aa: CASGGGGGGDQDTQYF; CDR3nt: TGTGCCAGCGGTGGGGGCGGGGGGGGGGACCAAGATACGCAGTATTTC; v_gene: TRBV6-1; j_gene: TRBJ2-3; d_gene: TRBD2; abundance: NA
CDR3aa: CASSLRDNTDTQYF; CDR3nt: TGTGCCAGCAGTCTCCGGGACAACACAGATACGCAGTATTTT; v_gene: TRBV6-1; j_gene: TRBJ2-3; d_gene: NA; abundance: once
CDR3aa: CPSSVRRAKDTQYF; CDR3nt: TGCCCCAGCTCGGTGCGGAGAGCCAAAGACACGCAGTACTTC; v_gene: TRBV6-1; j_gene: TRBJ2-4; d_gene: NA; abundance: NA